Listed here are 27 T cell receptor beta chains from one sample, sequenced in a study of CXCR3 chemokines and chemotherapy response in bladder cancer. One entry per CDR3 protein, called by TCRdb with MiXCR from the PCR reads. The sample holds about 9,000 distinct CDR3 sequences; more than 20% are singletons and the top ten take roughly 8.9%. The specimen was taken from a patient whose treatment included neoadjuvant chemotherapy. The receptors shown here come from a human donor with bladder cancer that did not respond to neoadjuvant chemotherapy.

This clonotype was picked up many times. This chain links TRBV11-1 with TRBJ2-7; TRBD1 aligns across 7 bases. The CDR3 runs 18 residues. From germline, CDR1 is SGHAT and CDR2 FQDESV (reference sequence). V shed 2 bases, J shed 2 bases, and the junction held 15 bases outside the gene matches. The CDR3: CASSLKQLNGTAAYEQYF. CDR3 nucleotide sequence: TGTGCCAGCAGCTTAAAGCAACTAAACGGGACAGCTGCCTACGAGCAGTACTTC.

With regard to this clonotype: No DNA is shown, since the ends of the CDR3 on it are uncertain; the CDR3 is the one TCRdb lists. This rearrangement joins TRBV6-2 or TRBV6-3 to TRBJ1-2. The CDR3 extends over 24 residues, inclusive of both ends. Germline lookup yields CDR1 MNHEY and CDR2 SVGEGT. CDR3 residues: CASSYSYSGTSLFFGPGTPYGYTF.

This clonotype was recorded many times. This rearrangement joins TRBV12-3 or TRBV12-4 to TRBJ2-3; 8 bases map to TRBD1. The CDR3 extends over 14 amino acids. The junction had 6 bases not matched to a gene; V was cut back by 6 bases and J by 4 bases. The CDR3 bases are TGTGCCAGCAGCACAACAGGGGGGCCAGATACGCAGTATTTT. It specifies CASSTTGGPDTQYF.

This clonotype was detected ten times or more. This rearrangement joins TRBV2 to TRBJ2-3, with 7 bases fitting TRBD2. The CDR3 has 15 residues. CDR1 is SNHLY and CDR2 is FYNNEI in the germline V gene. The trim removed 5 bases at V and 0 bases at J, leaving 5 bases unmatched. The chain's CDR3 is CASSSLAASTDTQYF. In nucleotides, the CDR3 is TGTGCCAGCAGTTCCCTAGCGGCTAGCACAGATACGCAGTATTTT.

Many counts were recorded for this clonotype. CDR3 nucleotide sequence: TGTGCCAGCAGAAGACAGGCGAGTGGAAACACCATATATTTT. It encodes CASRRQASGNTIYF. V and J are TRBV6-5 and TRBJ1-3; tentative D call: TRBD1 (6 bases). CDR3 length: 14 residues. Germline lookup yields CDR1 MNHEY and CDR2 SVGAGI. V was shortened by 6 bases and J by 3 bases, with 12 bases between the two germline ends.

This clonotype was counted at least ten times. J is TRBJ1-6 and V is TRBV14; D is unclear. CDR3 length: 14 residues. In germline, CDR1 is SGHDN, CDR2 FVKESK. V lost 1 base to trimming and J lost 7 bases, with 8 bases between them. CDR3 nucleotides: TGTGCCAGCAGCCAAGGGAAATACAATTCACCCCTCCACTTT. Translated, it gives CASSQGKYNSPLHF.

The chain carries TRBV6-6 and TRBJ2-2, with 8 bases lining up with TRBD1. Trimming took 4 bases from V and 3 from J; bases not matched to a gene: 1. The CDR3 contains 14 residues. Germline V gene sequence: CDR1 MNHNY, CDR2 SVGAGI (reference sequence). The CDR3 DNA reads TGTGCCAGCAGTTCAGGGGGCGACACCGGGGAGCTGTTTTTT. Amino acid sequence: CASSSGGDTGELFF.

As for this clonotype: A read error is likely here: a far larger clone is one base away. The chain employs TRBV6-2 or TRBV6-3 and TRBJ2-7; D is possibly TRBD1 (10 bases). The CDR3 spans 15 residues. V was clipped by 5 bases and J by 3 bases, with 17 bases between them. Germline V gives CDR1 MNHEY, CDR2 SVGEGT. The CDR3 sequence: CASSLAGQGFYEQYF. The DNA for the CDR3 is TGTGCCAGCAGTCTAGCGGGACAGGGGTTCTACGAGCAGTACTTC.

This clonotype was observed many times. CDR3 protein: CSAREGTGSPTF. CDR3 nucleotides: TGCAGTGCTAGGGAGGGGACAGGGAGTCCGACCTTC. This chain links TRBV20-1 with TRBJ1-2; TRBD1 matches 9 bases. J gave up 14 bases and V 3 bases, and 10 bases lay outside the gene matches. Germline V CDR1 and CDR2: DFQATT, SNEGSKA (reference sequence). CDR3 length equals 12 residues.

Sample share makes this clonotype medium-sized (0.01 to 0.1%). The chain recombines TRBV19 with TRBJ1-2, with a tentative D call TRBD1 (6 bases). The ends were cut back, 4 bases at V and 5 bases at J, with 11 bases in the middle. In germline, CDR1 is LNHDA, CDR2 SQIVND (reference sequence). CDR3 length: 13 amino acids. CDR3 coding DNA: TGTGCCAGTAGTAAAGCACAGGGTTATGGCTACACCTTC. It encodes CASSKAQGYGYTF.

J is TRBJ2-5 and V is TRBV19, with a possible D match to TRBD1 (7 bases). The CDR3 is 15 residues long. Deletions cut 11 bases from V and 1 base from J, with 20 bases between. From germline, CDR1 is LNHDA and CDR2 SQIVND (reference sequence). The CDR3 loop reads CAGCPIRGAQETQYF. The CDR3, as DNA: TGTGCCGGTTGTCCCATCAGGGGGGCCCAAGAGACCCAGTACTTC.

In its sample, this clonotype was seen many times. The chain employs TRBV12-5 and TRBJ2-1; unclear D gene. V was trimmed by 0 bases and J by 8 bases, leaving 8 bases between them. The CDR3 runs 13 residues. CDR1 is LGHNT and CDR2 is FRNRAP in the germline V gene. The CDR3 here is CASGLVNPHEQFF. Here the CDR3 DNA reads TGTGCTAGTGGTTTGGTAAACCCCCATGAGCAGTTCTTC.

This clonotype came up many times. The chain joins TRBV7-9 to TRBJ2-3, with a weak D call TRBD2 (5 bases). The CDR3 contains 15 residues. V lost 4 bases and J lost 2, with 13 bases in between. CDR1 and CDR2 from the germline V gene are SEHNR and FQNEAQ (reference sequence). CDR3 in amino acids: CASSSRTGYTDTQYF. CDR3 in DNA: TGTGCCAGCAGCTCTAGGACTGGCTACACAGATACGCAGTATTTT.

Notes on this clonotype: Since a far larger clone is one base different, this is likely a read error. The V gene is TRBV6-6, the J gene TRBJ2-1; 7 bases align to TRBD2. The CDR3 extends over 14 amino acids. CDR1 MNHNY and CDR2 SVGAGI come from the germline V gene (reference sequence). Trimming cost V 4 bases and J 4 bases; bases outside gene matches: 4. The CDR3, as DNA: TGTGCCAGCAGTTCTAGCGGTTCATACAATGAGCAGTTCTTC. Its translation is CASSSSGSYNEQFF.

Points on this clonotype: A far larger clone is just one base off, so this is likely a read error. The chain has TRBV5-4 and TRBJ1-4, with a possible D match to TRBD1 (6 bases). Germline lookup yields CDR1 SGHNT and CDR2 YYREEE (reference sequence). V was pared by 7 bases and J by 6 bases, with 16 bases between. The CDR3 runs 14 residues. The CDR3, as DNA: TGTGCCAGCGGCCTGGGGGGCAGGTATGAAAAACTGTTTTTT. Its translation is CASGLGGRYEKLFF.

This clonotype is termed medium-sized (0.01 to 0.1%). The CDR3, as DNA: TGTGCCACTCGGCCCCAGGGGTACACTGAAGCTTTCTTT. Protein: CATRPQGYTEAFF. The chain uses TRBV19 and TRBJ1-1, with a possible D match to TRBD1 (6 bases). The length of the CDR3 is 13 residues. The V gene's germline CDR1 is LNHDA and CDR2 SQIVND (reference sequence). The V end lost 10 bases, the J end lost 3 bases, and 15 bases lay between the germline ends.

Ten or more counts support this clonotype. The chain uses TRBV18 and TRBJ2-5, with TRBD1 matching 7 bases. V shed 10 bases and J 5 bases; nucleotides not matched to a gene: 13. The CDR3 totals 14 residues. The germline V gene has CDR1 KGHSH and CDR2 LQKENI. The CDR3 region is CATDPQGDMETQYF. The CDR3 nucleotides read TGTGCCACCGATCCCCAGGGGGACATGGAGACCCAGTACTTC.

Ten or more counts support this clonotype. The chain recombines TRBV28 with TRBJ1-2; D is possibly TRBD1 (6 bases). V was cut by 8 bases and J by 5 bases, with 12 bases left in between. The CDR3 consists of 12 residues. The germline gives CDR1 MDHEN, CDR2 SYDVKM. The CDR3 DNA reads TGTGCCAGCGGCGGGACATCTTATGGCTACACCTTC. It codes for CASGGTSYGYTF.

This clonotype was detected many times. The V gene is TRBV24-1, the J gene TRBJ2-5; the match to TRBD2 covers 10 bases. This CDR3 spans 15 amino acids. Germline V gene sequence: CDR1 KGHDR, CDR2 SFDVKD. J was trimmed by 5 bases and V by 4 bases; bases with no gene match: 6. In DNA form, the CDR3 reads TGTGCCACCAGTGAAGGTAGCGGGGGGCGGGAGACCCAGTACTTC. Its protein product is CATSEGSGGRETQYF.

By share, this clonotype ranks as medium-sized. J is TRBJ2-7 and V is TRBV7-2; possibly TRBD1 or TRBD2 for D (5 bases each). This CDR3 contains 15 residues. Between the trimmed V and J ends, which lost 2 bases and 2 bases, there was a span of 13 bases. Germline V gene data show CDR1 as SGHTA and CDR2 as FQGNSA. CDR3 nucleotides: TGTGCCAGCAGCTTAACCGGGACGGCTCCCTACGAGCAGTACTTC. Protein product: CASSLTGTAPYEQYF.

The sample holds many counts of this clonotype. This chain connects TRBV15 to TRBJ1-6, with D maybe TRBD1 (6 bases). The CDR3 covers 13 residues. Germline V lookup: CDR1 LNHNV, CDR2 YYDKDF (reference sequence). V dropped 5 bases and J dropped 11 bases, with 13 bases sitting between them. CDR3 sequence reads: CATSEQGFPPLHF. DNA for the CDR3: TGTGCCACCAGCGAACAGGGTTTTCCACCCCTCCACTTT.

This clonotype was counted many times. V and J are TRBV7-9 and TRBJ2-7, with TRBD1 as a possible D gene (7 bases). The CDR3 loop spans 15 amino acids. Looked up from germline, CDR1 is SEHNR and CDR2 is FQNEAQ (reference sequence). The V gene lost 5 bases and the J gene lost 7 bases, with 21 bases spanning the gap. The CDR3: CASSAKDRRRDEQYF. The CDR3 coding sequence is TGTGCCAGCAGCGCCAAGGACAGGAGGCGGGATGAGCAGTACTTC.

At least ten counts were recorded for this clonotype. The chain has TRBV11-2 and TRBJ2-1; perhaps TRBD2 as D (6 bases). The ends were cut back, 7 bases at V and 4 bases at J, with 14 bases in the middle. The CDR3 sequence is 14 residues long. Looked up from germline, CDR1 is SGHAT and CDR2 is FQNNGV. The CDR3 loop reads CASMVGTPYNEQFF. CDR3 coding DNA: TGTGCCAGCATGGTCGGGACTCCGTACAATGAGCAGTTCTTC.

This clonotype was observed at least ten times. The chain has TRBV7-3 and TRBJ2-5; 9 positions agree with TRBD2. V trimming: 5 bases; J trimming: 2 bases; junction bases outside the gene matches: 9. Germline V gives CDR1 SGHTA, CDR2 FQGTGA. The CDR3 is 16 residues long. The CDR3 DNA follows: TGTGCCAGCAGCCTCTTGCCGGGACTAGCACAAGAGACCCAGTACTTC. Translating gives CASSLLPGLAQETQYF.

By frequency in the sample, this clonotype is large. The gene calls are TRBV6-2 or TRBV6-3 and TRBJ2-1, with 8 bases identical to TRBD2. V shed 9 bases and J 0 bases; nucleotides not matched to a gene: 7. The CDR3 covers 15 residues. Germline loops: CDR1 MNHEY, CDR2 SVGEGT. The CDR3, as DNA: TGTGCCAGTCGCCCCGGGGGGGCCTCCTACAATGAGCAGTTCTTC. Protein product: CASRPGGASYNEQFF.

This clonotype was counted many times. This chain uses TRBV5-4 with TRBJ2-1; D may be TRBD2 (7 bases). CDR3 size: 17 residues. Germline CDR1 is SGHNT and CDR2 is YYREEE (reference sequence). Trimming took off 4 bases at V and 0 bases at J, with 17 bases between the two ends. DNA for the CDR3: TGTGCCAGCAGCGCCCCAGGGGACTATTCCTCCTACAATGAGCAGTTCTTC. Residues: CASSAPGDYSSYNEQFF.

This clonotype has at least ten counts. The chain carries TRBV6-1 and TRBJ2-7; 9 bases match TRBD1. The V gene's germline CDR1 is MNHNS and CDR2 SASEGT. There are 13 residues in the CDR3. V shed 10 bases and J 5 bases; nucleotides not matched to a gene: 9. The CDR3 bases are TGTGCCACTACCGGGACAGGGTTGCACGAGCAGTACTTC. It yields the protein CATTGTGLHEQYF.